A selection of T cell receptor beta chains follows, all from one sample in a study of blood T cell repertoires in COVID-19. Generated by immunoSEQ multiplex PCR, the TCRdb table keeps only in-frame clones and is missing some. The sample yields about 120,000 clones, 85% seen once. The specimen sequenced was peripheral blood. The origin of the receptors is an elderly man with active or convalescent COVID-19. Each CDR3 is given with its conserved first and last residue. Each record gives: D gene, V gene, J gene, clone size, CDR3 DNA, CDR3 protein. The D gene is left open where the match is weak. Some rows mark clone size as missing; the rest say once, few, many or name a class of expanded clone.

d_gene: TRBD2; v_gene: TRBV11-2; j_gene: TRBJ2-1; abundance: -; CDR3nt: TGTGCCAGCAGCTTAGGAGTTAGCGGGAGGCACAATGAGCAGTTCTTC; CDR3aa: CASSLGVSGRHNEQFF
d_gene: -; v_gene: TRBV15; j_gene: TRBJ2-7; abundance: once; CDR3nt: TGTGCCACCAGCAGAGAAACAGGCTCCTACGAGCAGTACTTC; CDR3aa: CATSRETGSYEQYF
d_gene: TRBD1; v_gene: TRBV2; j_gene: TRBJ2-7; abundance: -; CDR3nt: TGTGCCAGCAGTGAAGCGCCTTACGGGACAGGGGATGAGCAGTACTTC; CDR3aa: CASSEAPYGTGDEQYF
d_gene: TRBD2; v_gene: TRBV2; j_gene: TRBJ2-7; abundance: -; CDR3nt: TGTGCCAGCAGTGAAACGGGGGGGAGCTACGAGCAGTACTTC; CDR3aa: CASSETGGSYEQYF
d_gene: -; v_gene: TRBV28; j_gene: TRBJ1-4; abundance: -; CDR3nt: TGTGCCAGCAGTCCCCTAAATCGGAATGAAAAACTGTTTTTT; CDR3aa: CASSPLNRNEKLFF
d_gene: -; v_gene: TRBV4-1; j_gene: TRBJ2-4; abundance: few; CDR3nt: TGCGCCAGCAGCCAACTAAGTTCAGCTAGCCTAGCCAAAAACATTCAGTACTTC; CDR3aa: CASSQLSSASLAKNIQYF
d_gene: -; v_gene: TRBV6-2/TRBV6-3; j_gene: TRBJ1-1; abundance: -; CDR3nt: TGTGCCAGCAGTTACGGACAGTCTGCTTTCTTT; CDR3aa: CASSYGQSAFF
d_gene: -; v_gene: TRBV3-1/TRBV3-2; j_gene: TRBJ1-6; abundance: many; CDR3nt: TGTGCCAGCAGCCCTCAGGGTTTTAATTCACCCCTCCACTTT; CDR3aa: CASSPQGFNSPLHF
d_gene: TRBD1; v_gene: TRBV7-6; j_gene: TRBJ1-5; abundance: once; CDR3nt: TGTGCCAGCAGCCTGGGACAGGGGTATTCCCAGCATTTT; CDR3aa: CASSLGQGYSQHF
d_gene: -; v_gene: TRBV20-1; j_gene: TRBJ2-5; abundance: -; CDR3nt: TGCAGTGCTATGAGGGAGACCCAGTACTTC; CDR3aa: CSAMRETQYF
d_gene: TRBD2; v_gene: TRBV5-1; j_gene: TRBJ2-5; abundance: -; CDR3nt: TGCGCCAGCAGCTTCCCTAGCGGGGGGCTCCAAGAGACCCAGTACTTC; CDR3aa: CASSFPSGGLQETQYF
d_gene: TRBD1; v_gene: TRBV29-1; j_gene: TRBJ1-2; abundance: -; CDR3nt: TGCAGCTCACCGGGACAGGGCCCATATGGCTACACCTTC; CDR3aa: CSSPGQGPYGYTF
d_gene: -; v_gene: TRBV7-9; j_gene: TRBJ2-6; abundance: -; CDR3nt: TGTGCCAGCTTAGCTGCTGGGGCCAACGTCCTGACTTTC; CDR3aa: CASLAAGANVLTF
d_gene: TRBD1; v_gene: TRBV9; j_gene: TRBJ2-7; abundance: -; CDR3nt: TGTGCCAGCAGCGTAGGGGGACAGTCCTACGAGCAGTACTTC; CDR3aa: CASSVGGQSYEQYF
d_gene: TRBD2; v_gene: TRBV7-9; j_gene: TRBJ2-1; abundance: -; CDR3nt: TGTGCCAGCAGCTTAGAGGCCGGACTAGCTAATGAGCAGTTCTTC; CDR3aa: CASSLEAGLANEQFF
d_gene: TRBD1; v_gene: TRBV5-1; j_gene: TRBJ1-2; abundance: -; CDR3nt: TGCGCCAGCAGCTTGGCCGGGACAGGGTCAATAGCGAGCCACACCTTC; CDR3aa: CASSLAGTGSIASHTF
d_gene: -; v_gene: TRBV7-9; j_gene: TRBJ2-2; abundance: few; CDR3nt: TGTGCCAGCAGCCACAGCACCGGGGAGCTGTTTTTT; CDR3aa: CASSHSTGELFF
d_gene: -; v_gene: TRBV2; j_gene: TRBJ1-1; abundance: -; CDR3nt: TGTGCCAGCAGTCCTCGCCAGGGATACGCTGAAGCTTTCTTT; CDR3aa: CASSPRQGYAEAFF
d_gene: TRBD1; v_gene: TRBV5-1; j_gene: TRBJ1-5; abundance: -; CDR3nt: TGCGCCAGCAGCTTAATGGGACAGCTCAATCAGCCCCAGCATTTT; CDR3aa: CASSLMGQLNQPQHF
d_gene: -; v_gene: TRBV6-5; j_gene: TRBJ1-1; abundance: -; CDR3nt: TGTGCCAGCAGTTACTCCCAGGGGATCACTGAAGCTTTCTTT; CDR3aa: CASSYSQGITEAFF
d_gene: -; v_gene: TRBV19; j_gene: TRBJ2-2; abundance: -; CDR3nt: TGTGCCAGTAGAGTGAGGGCAGGGGACACCGGGGAGCTGTTTTTT; CDR3aa: CASRVRAGDTGELFF
d_gene: -; v_gene: TRBV7-9; j_gene: TRBJ2-5; abundance: -; CDR3nt: TGTGCCAGCAGCTTAGGTTCCTTGGGCAGGGGTTTAAAAAAGACCCAGTACTTC; CDR3aa: CASSLGSLGRGLKKTQYF
d_gene: -; v_gene: TRBV18; j_gene: TRBJ2-3; abundance: few; CDR3nt: TGTGCCAGCTCACCACGTCAGAGGGCGGGGTCCACAGATACGCAGTATTTT; CDR3aa: CASSPRQRAGSTDTQYF
d_gene: TRBD2; v_gene: TRBV13; j_gene: TRBJ2-3; abundance: -; CDR3nt: TGTGCCAGCAGCTTGCTAGCGGGGAGCACAGATACGCAGTATTTT; CDR3aa: CASSLLAGSTDTQYF
d_gene: -; v_gene: TRBV12-2; j_gene: TRBJ2-1; abundance: once; CDR3nt: TGTGCAAGTCGCCTCCTCCCGGGACAGGGGGCGAATGAGCAGTTCTTC; CDR3aa: CASRLLPGQGANEQFF
d_gene: -; v_gene: TRBV6-4; j_gene: TRBJ2-2; abundance: -; CDR3nt: TGTGCCAGCAGTGACGTGGGGCGCACCACCGGGGAGCTGTTTTTT; CDR3aa: CASSDVGRTTGELFF
d_gene: TRBD1; v_gene: TRBV9; j_gene: TRBJ1-1; abundance: -; CDR3nt: TGTGCCAGCAGCGTCGACAGGGTCGGTGAAGCTTTCTTT; CDR3aa: CASSVDRVGEAFF
d_gene: -; v_gene: TRBV21-1; j_gene: TRBJ2-1; abundance: -; CDR3nt: TGTGCCAGCAGCATTTACAGGGATTGCTACAATGAGCAGTTCTTC; CDR3aa: CASSIYRDCYNEQFF
d_gene: -; v_gene: TRBV4-1; j_gene: TRBJ2-7; abundance: once; CDR3nt: TGCGCCAGCAGCCAAGATCCCGGGTCGAGCTCCTACGAGCAGTACTTC; CDR3aa: CASSQDPGSSSYEQYF
d_gene: -; v_gene: TRBV3-1/TRBV3-2; j_gene: TRBJ2-2; abundance: -; CDR3nt: TGTGCCAGCACGGGAGATACCGGGGAGCTGTTTTTT; CDR3aa: CASTGDTGELFF
d_gene: TRBD1; v_gene: TRBV9; j_gene: TRBJ1-4; abundance: -; CDR3nt: TGTGCCAGCAGCTCCGGGACAGAGTATAATGAAAAACTGTTTTTT; CDR3aa: CASSSGTEYNEKLFF
d_gene: TRBD2; v_gene: TRBV5-1; j_gene: TRBJ2-3; abundance: -; CDR3nt: TGCGCCAGCAGCACGGGGACTAGCGGAACCACAGATACGCAGTATTTT; CDR3aa: CASSTGTSGTTDTQYF
d_gene: -; v_gene: TRBV29-1; j_gene: TRBJ2-3; abundance: -; CDR3nt: TGCAGCGTTGTTAGTAGCACAGATACGCAGTATTTT; CDR3aa: CSVVSSTDTQYF
d_gene: -; v_gene: TRBV5-1; j_gene: TRBJ2-7; abundance: -; CDR3nt: TGCGCCAGCAGCTTGGAAACGGGCTCCTACGAGCAGTACTTC; CDR3aa: CASSLETGSYEQYF
d_gene: -; v_gene: TRBV19; j_gene: TRBJ1-1; abundance: -; CDR3nt: TGTGCCAGTCGCCTGGGACTCCTGAACACTGAAGCTTTCTTT; CDR3aa: CASRLGLLNTEAFF
d_gene: -; v_gene: TRBV5-1; j_gene: TRBJ2-3; abundance: -; CDR3nt: TGCGCCAGCAACAGGAGCCCTCGGGGGTTGAACACAGATACGCAGTATTTT; CDR3aa: CASNRSPRGLNTDTQYF